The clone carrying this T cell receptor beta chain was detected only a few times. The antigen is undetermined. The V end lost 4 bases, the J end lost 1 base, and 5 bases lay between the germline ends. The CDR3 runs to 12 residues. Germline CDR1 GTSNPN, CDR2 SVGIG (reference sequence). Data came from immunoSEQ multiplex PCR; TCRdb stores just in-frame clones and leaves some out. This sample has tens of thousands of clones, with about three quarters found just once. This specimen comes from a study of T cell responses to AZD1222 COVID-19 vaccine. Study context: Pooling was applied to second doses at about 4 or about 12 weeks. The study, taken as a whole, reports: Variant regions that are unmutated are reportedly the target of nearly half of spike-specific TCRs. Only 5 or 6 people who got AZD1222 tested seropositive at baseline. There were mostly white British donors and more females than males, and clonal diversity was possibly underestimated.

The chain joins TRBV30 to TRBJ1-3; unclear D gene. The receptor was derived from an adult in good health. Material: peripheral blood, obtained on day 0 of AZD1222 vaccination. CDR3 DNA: TGTGCCTGGAAAGCTTCTGGAAACACCATATATTTT. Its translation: CAWKASGNTIYF.